Each of the 30 T cell receptor beta chains below was sequenced from the same sample in a study of blood T cell repertoires in COVID-19. Clones were sequenced by immunoSEQ multiplex PCR, and TCRdb holds only the in-frame ones, with some missing. Of 62,000 or so clones listed, approximately 86% were seen once; the top ten hold around 1.4%. Sequencing was performed on peripheral blood. These receptors all come from a woman aged 55-70 years with acute or convalescent COVID-19.

This chain uses TRBV2 with TRBJ1-5; D gene uncertain. Germline CDR1 reads SNHLY; CDR2 reads FYNNEI. V shed 8 bases and J shed 0 bases, with 11 bases lying between them. This CDR3 has 14 residues. CDR3 DNA: TGTGCCAGCCGATCGGGGAGTAGCAATCAGCCCCAGCATTTT. Its translation is CASRSGSSNQPQHF. The whole variable domain, filled in from reference TRBV2 and TRBJ1-5, reads EPEVTQTPSHQVTQMGQEVILRCVPISNHLYFYWYRQILGQKVEFLVSFYNNEISEKSEIFDDQFSVERPDGSNFTLKIRSTKLEDSAMYFCASRSGSSNQPQHFGDGTRLSIL.

This chain uses TRBV11-3 with TRBJ1-1, with 7 bases aligning to TRBD1. This CDR3 comprises 16 residues. After removal of 3 bases from V and 3 bases from J, the junction contained 10 bases not matched to a gene. CDR1 and CDR2 from the germline V gene are SGHNT and YENEEA. The CDR3 protein is CASSLGSRDRDTEAFF. CDR3 nucleotides: TGTGCCAGCAGCTTGGGCTCGCGGGACAGAGACACTGAAGCTTTCTTT.

This chain links TRBV15 with TRBJ1-4; TRBD1 matches 8 bases. The germline V gene has CDR1 LNHNV and CDR2 YYDKDF (reference sequence). There are 15 residues in the CDR3. V lost 1 base to trimming and J lost 7 bases; unmatched junction nucleotides: 5. The CDR3 region has the DNA TGTGCCACCAGCAGAGCGGGACAGGTATTTGAAAAACTGTTTTTT. Amino acid sequence: CATSRAGQVFEKLFF.

The chain employs TRBV6-5 and TRBJ2-1, with 11 bases lining up with TRBD1. CDR1 is MNHEY, CDR2 SVGAGI, per germline. After removal of 6 bases from V and 1 base from J, the junction contained 2 bases not matched to a gene. This CDR3 contains 15 residues. In DNA form, the CDR3 reads TGTGCCAGCAGGGGGGACAGGGGGTCCTACAATGAGCAGTTCTTC. Translating gives CASRGDRGSYNEQFF.

DNA of the CDR3: TGTGCTACGACTCTAGGGGCGCCCTACAATGAGCAGTTCTTC. Protein sequence: CATTLGAPYNEQFF. The V and J genes are TRBV19 and TRBJ2-1, with D tentatively TRBD1 (5 bases). The CDR3 loop spans 14 amino acids. Germline V lookup: CDR1 LNHDA, CDR2 SQIVND (reference sequence).

The chain has TRBV27 and TRBJ2-1, with 12 positions matching TRBD2. Trimming took 4 bases from V and 4 from J; bases not matched to a gene: 8. Germline assignment: CDR1 MNHEY and CDR2 SMNVEV (reference sequence). The CDR3 extends over 17 amino acids. In nucleotides, the CDR3 is TGTGCCAGCAGTTCCCACAGGACTAGCGGGGAATACAATGAGCAGTTCTTC. Encoded protein: CASSSHRTSGEYNEQFF.

This chain uses TRBV6-1 with TRBJ2-7; 9 bases match TRBD1. Unmatched junction bases numbered 11, after V lost 2 bases and J lost 3 bases. The CDR3 covers 17 residues. Germline CDR1 is MNHNS and CDR2 is SASEGT. The CDR3, as DNA: TGTGCCAGCAGTGAACTTGGGACAGGGAAGATCGTCTACGAGCAGTACTTC. It translates to CASSELGTGKIVYEQYF.

V gene TRBV20-1 combines with J gene TRBJ1-1; 8 positions agree with TRBD1. This CDR3 spans 11 amino acids. Germline CDR1 reads DFQATT; CDR2 reads SNEGSKA (reference sequence). The CDR3 region is CRSQGDTEAFF. CDR3 bases: TGCAGGTCACAGGGGGATACTGAAGCTTTCTTT.

The rearrangement joins TRBV5-8 to TRBJ1-5, with TRBD1 matching 7 bases. CDR1 SGHTS and CDR2 YDEGEE come from the germline V gene. Trimming cost V 3 bases and J 1 base; bases outside gene matches: 4. The CDR3 is 15 residues long. CDR3 region: CASSSGTESNQPQHF. For the CDR3, the DNA is TGTGCCAGCAGCTCCGGGACAGAAAGCAATCAGCCCCAGCATTTT.

The CDR3 DNA reads as TGTGCCAGCTCACCACCGCGGGGACAGGGCTCAAACTATGGCTACACCTTC. Translated, it gives CASSPPRGQGSNYGYTF. The J gene is TRBJ1-2, the V gene TRBV18, with 9 bases matching TRBD1. The CDR3 has 17 residues. V was pared by 0 bases and J by 2 bases, with 7 bases of the junction left unmatched. Germline CDR1 is KGHSH and CDR2 is LQKENI.

This clone occurred a few times. The chain couples TRBV6-5 to TRBJ1-5, with D unresolved. V lost 7 bases and J 1 base, leaving 8 bases between the germline ends. CDR1 is MNHEY, CDR2 SVGAGI, per germline. The CDR3 contains 13 residues. This chain's CDR3 is CASTIESNQPQHF. In DNA, the CDR3 is TGTGCCAGCACAATAGAAAGCAATCAGCCCCAGCATTTT.

The V gene is TRBV18, the J gene TRBJ1-4; D ambiguous. The ends were cut back, 1 base at V and 3 bases at J, with 6 bases in the middle. Looked up from germline, CDR1 is KGHSH and CDR2 is LQKENI. The CDR3 extends over 14 amino acids. The CDR3 protein is CASSPQSSNEKLFF. The CDR3 DNA sequence: TGTGCCAGCTCACCACAATCATCTAATGAAAAACTGTTTTTT.

This clone was recorded once. The chain recombines TRBV14 with TRBJ1-6, with D possibly being TRBD1 (6 bases). The V gene lost 3 bases and the J gene lost 4 bases, with 13 bases spanning the gap. The CDR3 has 16 amino acids. The germline gives CDR1 SGHDN, CDR2 FVKESK. The CDR3 DNA is TGTGCCAGCAGCCAGTTTTCAGGGGAATATAATTCACCCCTCCACTTT. It specifies CASSQFSGEYNSPLHF.

This chain joins TRBV6-5 and TRBJ2-7; 7 bases match TRBD1. This CDR3 is 14 amino acids long. After removal of 2 bases from V and 2 bases from J, the junction contained 3 bases not matched to a gene. Germline assignment: CDR1 MNHEY and CDR2 SVGAGI. In DNA form, the CDR3 reads TGTGCCAGCAGTTACCAAGGGGGCACCTACGAGCAGTACTTC. This codes for CASSYQGGTYEQYF.

This chain joins TRBV6-1 and TRBJ1-5; 7 bases line up with TRBD1. CDR1 and CDR2 from the germline V gene are MNHNS and SASEGT. V lost 1 base to trimming and J lost 6 bases; unmatched junction nucleotides: 9. This CDR3 has 16 residues. The CDR3 sequence is CASSEETGRNVQPQHF. DNA of the CDR3: TGTGCCAGCAGTGAAGAGACAGGGCGAAACGTTCAGCCCCAGCATTTT.

V gene TRBV5-1 combines with J gene TRBJ1-1, with 7 bases matching TRBD1. The J segment lost 0 bases and the V segment lost 4 bases, leaving 6 bases of the junction unmatched. Germline V gives CDR1 SGHRS, CDR2 YFSETQ. The CDR3 has 15 amino acids. In DNA, the CDR3 is TGCGCCAGCAGCCCCGGGACAGCCCTGAACACTGAAGCTTTCTTT. Amino acid sequence: CASSPGTALNTEAFF.

The CDR3 DNA follows: TGTGCCAGCAGCGACACAGGGGGAGCTAATGAAAAACTGTTTTTT. Its translation is CASSDTGGANEKLFF. The rearrangement links TRBV7-3 to TRBJ1-4, with TRBD1 identical over 8 bases. In germline, CDR1 is SGHTA, CDR2 FQGTGA. The length of the CDR3 is 15 residues. J was trimmed by 3 bases and V by 5 bases; bases with no gene match: 5.

The gene calls are TRBV19 and TRBJ2-1; 7 nucleotides agree with TRBD1. The CDR3 runs 15 residues. Germline trimming cut 7 bases from V and 4 bases from J; bases unmatched to any gene: 10. Germline CDR1 reads LNHDA; CDR2 reads SQIVND (reference sequence). The CDR3 sequence: CASTLDRAGYNEQFF. CDR3 bases: TGTGCCAGTACCTTAGACAGGGCCGGGTACAATGAGCAGTTCTTC.

The J gene is TRBJ2-1, the V gene TRBV5-6, with TRBD2 as a possible D gene (5 bases). CDR3 size: 14 residues. The germline CDR1 and CDR2 sequences are SGHDT and YYEEEE. Trimming removed 4 bases at V and 9 bases at J, with 17 bases between. The CDR3 nucleotides are TGTGCCAGCAGCATCGGACTGCTGCAGAGTGAGCAGTTCTTC. Amino acid sequence: CASSIGLLQSEQFF.

The chain joins TRBV5-1 to TRBJ2-3; 8 nucleotides match TRBD2. Germline V gene sequence: CDR1 SGHRS, CDR2 YFSETQ. This CDR3 region has 16 residues. V trimming: 4 bases; J trimming: 3 bases; junction bases outside the gene matches: 10. Here the CDR3 DNA reads TGCGCCAGCAGCCCTAAGGTGGGCGGGGGGACAGATACGCAGTATTTT. Residues: CASSPKVGGGTDTQYF.

In nucleotides, the CDR3 is TGTGCCAGTAGCACGTCAGGGGTGCGCAATCAGCCCCAGCATTTT. Translating gives CASSTSGVRNQPQHF. The chain has TRBV28 and TRBJ1-5, with D maybe TRBD1 (6 bases). This CDR3 is 15 amino acids long. Trimming stripped 9 bases from V and 2 bases from J, with 17 bases between. Germline CDR1 is MDHEN and CDR2 is SYDVKM.

The chain is built from TRBV28 and TRBJ1-4, with TRBD1 as a possible D gene (5 bases). Per germline, CDR1 MDHEN and CDR2 SYDVKM. The CDR3 is made up of 15 amino acids. The V and J ends lost 2 bases and 0 bases respectively, with 7 bases between them. DNA of the CDR3: TGTGCCAGCAGTTTAACAGGATCAACTAATGAAAAACTGTTTTTT. This codes for CASSLTGSTNEKLFF.

V is TRBV30 and J is TRBJ1-4; TRBD1 matches 9 bases. The CDR3 is 15 amino acids. Germline V CDR1 and CDR2: GTSNPN, SVGIG (reference sequence). With 4 bases clipped from V and 6 bases from J, the junction kept 9 bases outside the gene matches. DNA for the CDR3: TGTGCCTGGACCTACAGGGGGCTGCTGGATGAAAAACTGTTTTTT. This sequence encodes CAWTYRGLLDEKLFF.

In this sample, this clone turned up once. The chain uses TRBV7-2 and TRBJ1-6, with 7 bases that match TRBD1. The CDR3 contains 15 residues. Germline V gene data show CDR1 as SGHTA and CDR2 as FQGNSA. The junction had 6 bases not matched to a gene; V was cut back by 1 base and J by 9 bases. CDR3 region: CASSLGQGLASPLHF. The CDR3 nucleotides read TGTGCCAGCAGCTTAGGACAGGGACTTGCTTCACCCCTCCACTTT.

The chain joins TRBV5-4 to TRBJ2-3; the D gene is possibly TRBD2 (6 bases). V lost 5 bases to trimming and J lost 4 bases, with 23 bases between them. Per germline, CDR1 SGHNT and CDR2 YYREEE (reference sequence). This CDR3 contains 17 residues. CDR3 bases: TGTGCCAGCAGGCCCCCCCGTTTACTGGGGGAGGCAGATACGCAGTATTTT. The encoded protein is CASRPPRLLGEADTQYF. Supplemented by reference TRBV5-4 and TRBJ2-3, the full variable domain reads ETGVTQSPTHLIKTRGQQVTLRCSSQSGHNTVSWYQQALGQGPQFIFQYYREEENGRGNFPPRFSGLQFPNYSSELNVNALELDDSALYLCASRPPRLLGEADTQYFGPGTRLTVL.

The chain recombines TRBV7-7 with TRBJ2-5, with 8 bases fitting TRBD2. Germline assignment: CDR1 SSHAT and CDR2 FNYEAQ (reference sequence). Unmatched junction bases numbered 6, after V lost 2 bases and J lost 1 base. CDR3 length: 16 residues. This CDR3 reads CASSLFGTSGQETQYF. CDR3 bases: TGTGCCAGCAGCTTATTTGGAACTAGCGGCCAAGAGACCCAGTACTTC.

J is TRBJ1-4 and V is TRBV7-2; perhaps TRBD1 as D (5 bases). The CDR3 is 15 residues long. CDR1 SGHTA and CDR2 FQGNSA come from the germline V gene. The V end was cut by 2 bases, the J end by 5 bases, with 12 bases between. CDR3 residues: CASSLWGVPNEKLFF. The CDR3 DNA sequence: TGTGCCAGCAGCTTATGGGGGGTACCGAATGAAAAACTGTTTTTT.

The genes are TRBV10-3 and TRBJ2-7, with D possibly TRBD1 on 5 matching bases. There are 12 residues in the CDR3. Germline V gives CDR1 ENHRY, CDR2 SYGVKD. Trimming took off 2 bases at V and 3 bases at J, with 5 bases between the two ends. The CDR3 bases are TGTGCCATCAGTGAGACAGGCTACGAGCAGTACTTC. It codes for CAISETGYEQYF.

The chain joins TRBV7-2 to TRBJ1-1; no firm D call. The germline V gene encodes CDR1 SGHTA and CDR2 FQGNSA. The CDR3 consists of 15 residues. Trimming cost V 1 base and J 4 bases, with 13 bases left between them. The CDR3: CASSLVSSAGTEAFF. The CDR3 region has the DNA TGTGCCAGCAGCTTAGTTTCGTCGGCAGGCACTGAAGCTTTCTTT.

J is TRBJ1-2 and V is TRBV6-5, with D possibly being TRBD1 (6 bases). The V end lost 6 bases, the J end lost 12 bases, and 14 bases lay between the germline ends. This CDR3 has 11 residues. Germline V gene data show CDR1 as MNHEY and CDR2 as SVGAGI. CDR3 residues: CASRVQGPHTF. In DNA, the CDR3 is TGTGCCAGCAGAGTACAGGGCCCACACACCTTC.